The sequence of this TCR beta chain was determined in a study of blood T cell repertoires in COVID-19. At the level of the study: Some COVID-19 samples were acute and others convalescent; all came from the United States, Italy and Spain. Sample material is recorded as cDNA or gDNA derived from T cells, B-cell-depleted T cells, or PBMCs.

Repertoires were generated with immunoSEQ multiplex PCR, while TCRdb's copy carries only in-frame clones and drops some. The table lists 270,000 or so clones, approximately 89% of them singletons. Germline V gene lookup returns CDR1 SGHKS and CDR2 YYEKEE (reference sequence). This CDR3 region has 15 residues. V lost 4 bases, J lost 1 base, and 5 bases stayed unmatched. Ages ranged from about 18 to 89 years, with residence in 24 US areas. Self-reported history from a screening survey and questionnaire set each donor's cohort. Sequencing input: PBMCs or T cells enriched from blood (not recorded which). The chain employs TRBV5-5 and TRBJ1-5; TRBD1 aligns across 7 bases. The TCR comes from a woman between 40 and 50 years old with acute COVID-19. The CDR3 here is CASSRQGQSNQPQHF. For the CDR3, the DNA is TGTGCCAGCAGCAGACAGGGCCAGAGCAATCAGCCCCAGCATTTT.